Sequencing of this T cell receptor beta chain was carried out in a study of shared clonotypes between healthy human individuals. Looking at the study overall: A few men and two women, aged 18 to 49, were donors.

V lost 5 bases and J lost 8; bases outside the gene matches: 14. This CDR3 is built from 16 residues. Germline assignment: CDR1 SGHTA and CDR2 FQGNSA. Points from the study as a whole: Even with large depth, rarefaction showed that sorted-subset sequencing was incomplete.

Donors, healthy HIV-negative adults, lacked recent acute infections or vaccinations. Per sorted-subset replicate PCR, input was around 220 ng DNA, representing around 30,000 T cell genomes. Method: immunoSEQ multiplex PCR; TCRdb's copy keeps in-frame clones and lacks some. The sample lists more than 200,000 clones, 65% occurring once. In its sample, this clone was seen many times. Its antigen is not identified. The specimen sequenced was memory CD4+ T cells sorted from blood. Subset in this sample: CD45RA-negative fraction. The sequence was obtained from a man younger than 45 in good health. The V call is TRBV7-2, the J call TRBJ1-4; 7 bases are a match to TRBD1. CDR3 amino acids: CASSGPGQLGPEKLFF. In DNA form, the CDR3 reads TGTGCCAGCAGCGGACCGGGACAGCTGGGACCCGAAAAACTGTTTTTT. Full variable domain (outside the CDR3, taken from reference TRBV7-2 and TRBJ1-4): GAGVSQSPSNKVTEKGKDVELRCDPISGHTALYWYRQSLGQGLEFLIYFQGNSAPDKSGLPSDRFSAERTGGSVSTLTIQRTQQEDSAVYLCASSGPGQLGPEKLFFGSGTQLSVL.